This is a list of T cell receptor beta chains from one sample in a study of T cell responses to AZD1222 COVID-19 vaccine. Using immunoSEQ multiplex PCR, the repertoire was profiled, and TCRdb retains in-frame clones only, with some absent. The data contain about 140,000 clones, approximately 90% of them singletons. Sample: peripheral blood, taken on day 0 of AZD1222 vaccination. The receptors stem from an adult in good health. CDR3s include the opening cysteine and the closing phenylalanine or tryptophan. A D gene is named only where the DNA matches it firmly. For some rows the clone size is stated as once, few or many, or as a class when expanded; others skip it.

clone_size j_call v_call d_call cdr3_aa cdr3_nt
NA TRBJ1-5 TRBV6-2/TRBV6-3 NA CASSYQENQPQHF TGTGCCAGCAGTTATCAGGAGAATCAGCCCCAGCATTTT
NA TRBJ1-1 TRBV2 NA CASSEHPNTEAFF TGTGCCAGCAGTGAACATCCGAACACTGAAGCTTTCTTT
NA TRBJ1-3 TRBV29-1 TRBD1 CSVEGGGGTGRDSGNTIYF TGCAGCGTTGAAGGTGGTGGGGGGACAGGGAGGGACTCTGGAAACACCATATATTTT
many TRBJ2-7 TRBV28 TRBD1 CASRDRDSASYEQYF TGTGCCAGCAGAGACCGGGACAGCGCCTCCTACGAGCAGTACTTC
NA TRBJ2-3 TRBV18 TRBD2 CASSPRLAGGTSTDTQYF TGTGCCAGCTCACCACGGCTAGCGGGGGGAACTAGCACAGATACGCAGTATTTT
NA TRBJ1-5 TRBV19 NA CASLPAVGPGNQPQHF TGTGCCAGTCTGCCCGCGGTCGGGCCAGGCAATCAGCCCCAGCATTTT
once TRBJ1-1 TRBV3-1/TRBV3-2 NA CASSQVGGTEAFF TGTGCCAGCAGCCAAGTGGGAGGAACTGAAGCTTTCTTT
NA TRBJ2-1 TRBV7-3 TRBD2 CASSLRASGRAPVSYNEQFF TGTGCCAGCAGCTTAAGGGCTAGCGGGAGGGCTCCAGTCTCTTACAATGAGCAGTTCTTC
NA TRBJ2-3 TRBV6-1 NA CASSEGGGGGTDTQYF TGTGCCAGCAGTGAAGGGGGCGGGGGCGGCACAGATACGCAGTATTTT
NA TRBJ2-7 TRBV5-4 NA CASRSGGGETYEQYF TGTGCCAGCAGGAGCGGTGGTGGGGAAACCTACGAGCAGTACTTC
NA TRBJ1-5 TRBV6-6 NA CASLEGGEGQPQHF TGTGCCAGCCTCGAGGGGGGTGAGGGTCAGCCCCAGCATTTT
once TRBJ1-2 TRBV7-6 NA CASSQLQGANYGYTF TGTGCCAGCAGTCAATTACAGGGAGCTAACTATGGCTACACCTTC
NA TRBJ1-5 TRBV6-2/TRBV6-3 TRBD1 CASSNTGGRNQPQHF TGTGCCAGCAGCAATACAGGGGGGCGCAATCAGCCCCAGCATTTT
NA TRBJ2-7 TRBV7-2 TRBD1 CASSYRQGRREQYF TGTGCCAGCAGCTACCGACAGGGACGGCGCGAGCAGTACTTC
once TRBJ1-5 TRBV30 NA CAWSVAESQHF TGTGCCTGGAGTGTGGCCGAATCCCAGCATTTT
few TRBJ1-4 TRBV19 TRBD1 CASSIGLQGKEKLFF TGTGCCAGTAGTATCGGTCTACAGGGGAAGGAAAAACTGTTTTTT
NA TRBJ1-1 TRBV30 NA CAWSRGRVNTEAFF TGTGCCTGGAGTAGGGGCAGGGTGAACACTGAAGCTTTCTTT
NA TRBJ2-2 TRBV27 TRBD2 CASSLRPGLADAGELFF TGTGCCAGCAGTTTACGTCCGGGACTAGCGGACGCCGGGGAGCTGTTTTTT
NA TRBJ1-1 TRBV7-6 NA CASSFAGAEAFF TGTGCCAGCAGCTTCGCTGGCGCTGAAGCTTTCTTT
NA TRBJ2-7 TRBV5-4 NA CASSWRRGGVPYEQYF TGTGCCAGCAGCTGGCGCAGGGGAGGCGTACCGTACGAGCAGTACTTC
NA TRBJ2-7 TRBV24-1 NA CATSDTGTRKGQYF TGTGCCACCAGTGACACCGGGACCAGGAAGGGGCAGTACTTC
NA TRBJ1-2 TRBV6-2/TRBV6-3 NA CASSYRRTGSYGYTF TGTGCCAGCAGTTACCGACGAACAGGGTCCTATGGCTACACCTTC
NA TRBJ2-7 TRBV12-3/TRBV12-4 NA CASRGIGAYEQYF TGTGCCAGCAGGGGGATTGGGGCCTACGAGCAGTACTTC
NA TRBJ1-2 TRBV15 NA CATSRETGPYTF TGTGCCACCAGCAGAGAAACAGGACCTTACACCTTC
NA TRBJ2-5 TRBV5-1 TRBD1 CASSPTGGQETQYF TGCGCCAGCAGCCCTACAGGGGGCCAAGAGACCCAGTACTTC
NA TRBJ1-6 TRBV9 NA CASSVGRGGSPLHF TGTGCCAGCAGCGTAGGGAGGGGTGGTTCACCCCTCCACTTT
NA TRBJ1-1 TRBV6-1 NA CASSELRGVTEAFF TGTGCCAGCAGTGAATTGAGGGGCGTCACTGAAGCTTTCTTT
NA TRBJ1-6 TRBV6-5 NA CASVRSNHNNSPLHF TGTGCCAGCGTCCGAAGCAACCACAACAATTCACCCCTCCACTTT
NA TRBJ2-2 TRBV7-8 NA CASSFRPRGTNTGELFF TGTGCCAGCAGCTTCCGGCCCCGGGGGACTAACACCGGGGAGCTGTTTTTT
once TRBJ2-3 TRBV7-2 TRBD2 CASSLVSSGEDTQYF TGTGCCAGCAGCTTAGTCTCTAGCGGGGAAGATACGCAGTATTTT
NA TRBJ2-1 TRBV10-3 TRBD2 CAIRIAGGTNNEQFF TGTGCCATCAGAATAGCGGGGGGCACTAACAATGAGCAGTTCTTC
NA TRBJ1-4 TRBV6-2/TRBV6-3 NA CASSSGFSGEKLFF TGTGCCAGCAGTTCGGGATTCTCGGGTGAAAAACTGTTTTTT
NA TRBJ1-3 TRBV7-3 NA CASSPAGGGNTIYF TGTGCCAGCAGCCCCGCCGGGGGCGGAAACACCATATATTTT
NA TRBJ1-3 TRBV6-5 NA CASRRTASGNTIYF TGTGCCAGCAGGCGGACAGCCTCTGGAAACACCATATATTTT
NA TRBJ1-5 TRBV3-1/TRBV3-2 NA CASSLDGGSNQPQHF TGTGCCAGCAGTCTGGACGGAGGCAGCAATCAGCCCCAGCATTTT
NA TRBJ2-5 TRBV7-2 TRBD2 CASRATTLAGGKETQYF TGTGCCAGCAGGGCCACAACCTTAGCGGGGGGGAAAGAGACCCAGTACTTC
NA TRBJ1-2 TRBV6-6 TRBD1 CASRADRLYGYTF TGTGCCAGCAGGGCGGACAGGCTCTATGGCTACACCTTC
once TRBJ2-7 TRBV27 TRBD2 CASATSGRAFEQYF TGTGCCAGCGCGACTAGCGGGAGGGCCTTTGAGCAGTACTTC
NA TRBJ1-6 TRBV6-4 NA CASRERHDNSPLHF TGTGCCAGCAGGGAAAGACATGATAATTCACCCCTCCACTTT
few TRBJ1-1 TRBV5-1 NA CASSKPEQLNTEAFF TGCGCCAGCAGCAAACCCGAACAGTTGAACACTGAAGCTTTCTTT
NA TRBJ2-1 TRBV27 TRBD2 CATYGLAGQNEQFF TGTGCCACCTACGGACTAGCGGGCCAAAATGAGCAGTTCTTC
once TRBJ2-1 TRBV11-3 TRBD2 CASSLEGLAGAHNEQFF TGTGCCAGCAGTTTAGAGGGGCTAGCGGGAGCCCACAATGAGCAGTTCTTC
NA TRBJ2-1 TRBV20-1 NA CSAPRPAAEFF TGCAGTGCCCCCCGCCCGGCCGCTGAGTTCTTC
NA TRBJ2-5 TRBV9 TRBD2 CASSPREGKTQYF TGTGCCAGCAGTCCCCGGGAGGGAAAGACCCAGTACTTC
NA TRBJ2-5 TRBV3-1/TRBV3-2 TRBD2 CASSIAGGRGETQYF TGTGCCAGCAGCATCGCGGGAGGTCGGGGGGAGACCCAGTACTTC